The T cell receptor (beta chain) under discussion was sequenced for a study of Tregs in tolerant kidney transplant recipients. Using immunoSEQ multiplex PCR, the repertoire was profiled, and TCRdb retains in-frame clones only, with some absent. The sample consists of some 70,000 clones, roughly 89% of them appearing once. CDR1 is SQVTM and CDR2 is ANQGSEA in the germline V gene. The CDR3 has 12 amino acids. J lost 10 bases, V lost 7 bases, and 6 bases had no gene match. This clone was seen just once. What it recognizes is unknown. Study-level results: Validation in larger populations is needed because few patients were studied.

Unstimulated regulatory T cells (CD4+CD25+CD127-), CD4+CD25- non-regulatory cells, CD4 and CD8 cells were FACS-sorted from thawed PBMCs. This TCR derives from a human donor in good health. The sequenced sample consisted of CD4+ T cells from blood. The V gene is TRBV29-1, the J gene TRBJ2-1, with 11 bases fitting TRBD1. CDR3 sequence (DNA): TGCAGCGCAGGACAGGGGGCTAGGGAGCAGTTCTTC. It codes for CSAGQGAREQFF.